This paragraph reports one T cell receptor beta chain. This clone was picked up many times. Its antigen target is currently unknown. The sample holds no much larger clone one base away, and base qualities are not on file. The data originate from a study of metastatic and nonmetastatic thyroid tumors (dated by TCRdb to 2020 to 2021). Looking at the study overall: Repertoires were compared across peripheral blood and tumor or nodule tissue samples from malignant and benign thyroid patients. Study-level results and caveats: In both blood and tumor samples, malignant tumors were reported to have significantly higher TCR beta diversity than benign nodules.

The method behind the library was PCR. Reads for this sample came from an Illumina HiSeq 4000. High-throughput sequencing was used to profile the CDR3 region of the TCR beta-chain in every patient. The original pipeline was this. A classifier to discriminate distant-metastatic papillary thyroid cancer patients was built from CDR3 differences across clinicopathological groups. Repertoire diversity was assessed with the Shannon index, and tumor-blood repertoire similarity with the Morisita-Horn index. The raw public reads went through TCRdb reprocessing: fastp at Q25, MiXCR clone calling, in-frame beta chains kept. The V and J calls here are based on TCRdb, not the publication. The sample records tens of thousands of clones, about an eighth of which are singletons. The ten biggest clones cover around 21% of the sample. V trim: 4 bases; J trim: 4 bases; unmatched bases: 11. The CDR3 measures 19 amino acids from cysteine to phenylalanine. Only the CDR3 DNA stays, 57 bases, in frame from base 1. CDR1 MNHNY and CDR2 SVGAGI were looked up in the germline V gene (reference sequence).

No patient had received any treatment before thyroid surgery. The study retrospectively analysed patient clinical samples collected from about 2011 to 2018 using T-cell receptor beta sequencing. The sequenced material came from blood. The chain is encoded by TRBV6-6 joined to TRBJ2-1, and 15 junction bases match TRBD2. The TCR sequence derives from a female donor with papillary thyroid cancer or a benign thyroid nodule (not recorded which). Some clones in this sample may be carry-over from other donors' samples. Here is the DNA: TGTGCCAGCAGTTCTTCCGGGACTAGCGGGAGGCGGTGGTACAATGAGCAGTTCTTC. Its protein reads: CASSSSGTSGRRWYNEQFF.